The subject of this entry is one T cell receptor beta chain. The data derive from a study of blood T cell repertoires in COVID-19. As for the study in general: The origin of the acute and convalescent COVID-19 samples was the United States, Italy and Spain.

Individuals drawn from approximately 26 US areas were about 18 to 100 years old. Authors' analysis steps: The assay estimated nucleated cells by amplifying reference gene primers. Method: immunoSEQ multiplex PCR; TCRdb's copy keeps in-frame clones and lacks some. That table is the source of V, J and clone size, and D and trimming were worked out from the DNA. This sample carries about 300,000 clones, under 90% of them seen once, and the ten largest clones take roughly 2.9%. This CDR3 region has 15 residues. Per the germline V gene, CDR1 is MNHEY and CDR2 is SVGAGI. J was trimmed by 0 bases and V by 4 bases; bases with no gene match: 4.

The chain is built from TRBV6-5 and TRBJ1-1; the match to TRBD1 covers 8 bases. The sequenced sample was PBMCs or T cells enriched from blood (not recorded which). The source is a woman aged 45-60 years who had been exposed to COVID-19. The CDR3 sequence is CASSLSQGVNTEAFF. The DNA of the CDR3 is TGTGCCAGCAGTTTATCACAGGGGGTGAACACTGAAGCTTTCTTT.